A selection of T cell receptor beta chains follows, all from one sample in a study of beta chain features in type 1 diabetes. Repertoires were generated with immunoSEQ multiplex PCR, while TCRdb's copy carries only in-frame clones and drops some. The data contain about 270,000 clones, 14% of them singletons. The sequencing input was naive CD4+ T cells from blood. These receptors were obtained from a man between 25 and 39 years old with type 1 diabetes. Each CDR3 is given with its conserved first and last residue. Fields, in order: clone size, D gene, V gene, J gene, CDR3 DNA, CDR3 protein. D genes are given only for firm matches. A row's size may be missing; if present it is once, few, many or a size class.

NA	NA	TRBV7-2	TRBJ2-7	TGTGCCAGCAGCTTAGTCACACGTTACGAGCAGTACTTC	CASSLVTRYEQYF
once	TRBD1	TRBV5-1	TRBJ1-2	TGCGCCAGCACAGGGGGCGCTAACTATGGCTACACCTTC	CASTGGANYGYTF
few	NA	TRBV28	TRBJ2-2	TGTGCCACAACTGACGGGTACACGAACACCGGGGAGCTGTTTTTT	CATTDGYTNTGELFF
few	TRBD1	TRBV5-5	TRBJ2-7	TGTGCCAGCAGCGTAGCCGTACAGGGGGAGGACGAGCAGTACTTC	CASSVAVQGEDEQYF
NA	NA	TRBV28	TRBJ2-5	TGTGCCAGCAGCAGGGTTCAAGAGACCCAGTACTTC	CASSRVQETQYF
many	NA	TRBV23-1	TRBJ2-5	TGCGCCAGCAGTCCGGTCCAAGAGACCCAGTACTTC	CASSPVQETQYF
once	TRBD1	TRBV9	TRBJ2-3	TGTGCCAGCAGCGGAACCGGGACAGGGGGCACTAAGGATACGCAGTATTTT	CASSGTGTGGTKDTQYF
few	NA	TRBV10-3	TRBJ2-7	TGTGCCATCAGTGATGTGGGAGACTCCTACGAGCAGTACTTC	CAISDVGDSYEQYF
NA	NA	TRBV7-3	TRBJ2-4	TGTGCCAGCAGCCCGGGAGACAAGAATGTTGACATTCAGTACTTC	CASSPGDKNVDIQYF
few	TRBD2	TRBV29-1	TRBJ2-3	TGCAGCGTTGCTGTTAGCGGGAACACAGATACGCAGTATTTT	CSVAVSGNTDTQYF
NA	TRBD1	TRBV25-1	TRBJ2-1	TGTGCCAGCCAAGGGACAGGCTACAATGAGCAGTTCTTC	CASQGTGYNEQFF
NA	TRBD1	TRBV28	TRBJ2-7	TGTGCCAGCAGCTCAACAGGGGGCCGGGGTCATTACGAGCAGTACTTC	CASSSTGGRGHYEQYF
NA	TRBD1	TRBV12-5	TRBJ1-2	TGTGCTAGTGGTAACTTCACAGGGGCCCCCCGCTATGGCTACACCTTC	CASGNFTGAPRYGYTF
NA	TRBD2	TRBV9	TRBJ2-3	TGTGCCAGCAGCGTAGGGTCGAGCGGGAATACAGATACGCAGTATTTT	CASSVGSSGNTDTQYF
few	TRBD1	TRBV11-2	TRBJ1-1	TGTGCCAGCAGCTTAAGAATAGGGACAGGGAACTTCATGAACACTGAAGCTTTCTTT	CASSLRIGTGNFMNTEAFF
NA	NA	TRBV27	TRBJ2-2	TGTGCCAGCAGTTCCCAGTTCTGGTCCGGGGAGCTGTTTTTT	CASSSQFWSGELFF
NA	TRBD1	TRBV30	TRBJ2-2	TGTGCCTGGGCGAAGGGACAGGCCTACACCGGGGAGCTGTTTTTT	CAWAKGQAYTGELFF
few	NA	TRBV7-8	TRBJ1-1	TGTGCCAGCAGCTCACAGGTTGGGAACACTGAAGCTTTCTTT	CASSSQVGNTEAFF
few	TRBD1	TRBV18	TRBJ1-2	TGTGCCAGCTCACCAGGGACAGCGAACTATGGCTACACCTTC	CASSPGTANYGYTF
few	NA	TRBV9	TRBJ2-2	TGTGCCAGCAGCGGAAGTCAGTATACCGGGGAGCTGTTTTTT	CASSGSQYTGELFF
few	TRBD1	TRBV30	TRBJ2-7	TGTGCCTGGAGTAAGACAGGGTCTATCGAGCAGTACTTC	CAWSKTGSIEQYF
NA	TRBD2	TRBV28	TRBJ2-3	TGTGCCAGCAGTTCGGGAGGGCCGAAAGATACGCAGTATTTT	CASSSGGPKDTQYF
NA	TRBD2	TRBV13	TRBJ2-1	TGTGCCAGCAGCCCCCTTGGGACCGGGAGGGGGTACAATGAGCAGTTCTTC	CASSPLGTGRGYNEQFF
few	TRBD1	TRBV29-1	TRBJ1-5	TGCAGCGTCGGGACAGGGGGCTTGGGTCAGCCCCAGCATTTT	CSVGTGGLGQPQHF
NA	TRBD2	TRBV28	TRBJ2-3	TGTGCCAGCAGAGAGTATGGACTAGCGGGAGGGCCGAGCGGTACAGATACGCAGTATTTT	CASREYGLAGGPSGTDTQYF
few	NA	TRBV27	TRBJ2-7	TGTGCCAGCAGTTCGACGCTTCGGTCAATTATAGCAGTGCAGTACTTC	CASSSTLRSIIAVQYF
few	TRBD2	TRBV19	TRBJ2-2	TGTGCCAGTAGCGGGAGCGGGAAACCAACCGGGGAGCTGTTTTTT	CASSGSGKPTGELFF
many	TRBD2	TRBV7-9	TRBJ2-1	TGTGCCAGCATCCTAACGGGGGAGGGCTCCAAGCAGTTCTTC	CASILTGEGSKQFF
NA	TRBD1	TRBV5-1	TRBJ2-1	TGCGCCAGCAGCTTAGGGGGCTATGAGCAGTTCTTC	CASSLGGYEQFF
NA	TRBD1	TRBV7-8	TRBJ1-1	TGTGCCAGCAGCTATATCCGGGACAGGGATTCTGAAGCTTTCTTT	CASSYIRDRDSEAFF